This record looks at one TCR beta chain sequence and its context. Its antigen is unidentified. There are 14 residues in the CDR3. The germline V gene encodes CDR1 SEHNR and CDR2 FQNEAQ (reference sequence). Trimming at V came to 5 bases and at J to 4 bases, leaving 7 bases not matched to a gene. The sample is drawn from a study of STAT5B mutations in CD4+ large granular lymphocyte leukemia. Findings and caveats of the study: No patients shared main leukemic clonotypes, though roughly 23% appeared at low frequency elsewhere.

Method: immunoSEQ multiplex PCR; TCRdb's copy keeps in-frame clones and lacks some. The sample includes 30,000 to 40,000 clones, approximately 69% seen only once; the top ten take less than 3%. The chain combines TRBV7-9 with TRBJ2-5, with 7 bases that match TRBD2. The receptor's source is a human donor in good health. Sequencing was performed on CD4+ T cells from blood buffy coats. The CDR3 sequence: CASSQAGFTETQYF. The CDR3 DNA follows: TGTGCCAGCAGCCAAGCGGGATTCACAGAGACCCAGTACTTC. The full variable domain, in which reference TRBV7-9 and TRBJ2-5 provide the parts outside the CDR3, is DTGVSQNPRHKITKRGQNVTFRCDPISEHNRLYWYRQTLGQGPEFLTYFQNEAQLEKSRLLSDRFSAERPKGSFSTLEIQRTEQGDSAMYLCASSQAGFTETQYFGPGTRLLVL.